Each of the 9 T cell receptor beta chains below was sequenced from the same sample in a study of blood T cell repertoires in COVID-19. Using immunoSEQ multiplex PCR, the repertoire was profiled, and TCRdb retains in-frame clones only, with some absent. The sample lists about 250,000 clones; about nine tenths were seen once. The sample was PBMCs or T cells enriched from blood (not recorded which). Receptor source: a woman aged 25 to 39 with acute COVID-19.

V usage is TRBV2 and J usage is TRBJ2-1; maybe TRBD1 (6 bases). V dropped 6 bases and J dropped 9 bases, with 9 bases sitting between them. The CDR3 consists of 11 residues. CDR1 and CDR2 (germline): SNHLY, FYNNEI. CDR3 in DNA: TGTGCCAGCAGATGGGGGCGTGAGCAGTTCTTC. Translated: CASRWGREQFF.

V is TRBV27 and J is TRBJ2-1; D is possibly TRBD1 (6 bases). Trimming took 4 bases from V and 4 from J, leaving 14 bases between them. The CDR3 is 15 residues long. Germline CDR1 reads MNHEY; CDR2 reads SMNVEV (reference sequence). The chain's CDR3 is CASSSPGHRYNEQFF. The CDR3, as DNA: TGTGCCAGCAGTTCGCCGGGACATCGATACAATGAGCAGTTCTTC.

This chain joins TRBV5-1 and TRBJ1-1, with D possibly matching TRBD1 (6 bases). Between the trimmed V and J ends, which lost 4 bases and 3 bases, there was a span of 13 bases. Germline V lookup: CDR1 SGHRS, CDR2 YFSETQ. This CDR3 has 14 amino acids. The CDR3 loop reads CASSHGQFDTEAFF. CDR3 sequence (DNA): TGCGCCAGCAGCCATGGACAGTTTGACACTGAAGCTTTCTTT.

The chain links TRBV18 to TRBJ2-5; 7 bases match TRBD1. This CDR3 comprises 15 residues. The V segment lost 3 bases and the J segment 1 base; nucleotides outside the gene matches: 5. Germline V gives CDR1 KGHSH, CDR2 LQKENI. Here the CDR3 reads CASSPTTGSQETQYF. The DNA of the CDR3 is TGTGCCAGCTCACCCACGACAGGGTCCCAAGAGACCCAGTACTTC.

J is TRBJ2-5 and V is TRBV27; 10 bases align to TRBD2. V dropped 8 bases and J dropped 7; count of bases not matched to a gene: 13. Germline values: CDR1 MNHEY, CDR2 SMNVEV (reference sequence). This CDR3 is built from 15 residues. For the CDR3, the DNA is TGTGCCAGCGGCCGTCCTAGCGGGGGCCTTGGGACCCAGTACTTC. This sequence encodes CASGRPSGGLGTQYF.

This chain joins TRBV30 and TRBJ1-4; D unclear. The V end lost 4 bases, the J end lost 4 bases, and 13 bases lay between the germline ends. This CDR3 region has 14 residues. CDR1 is GTSNPN and CDR2 is SVGIG in the germline V gene (reference sequence). CDR3 loop: CAWTEAGHNEKLFF. The CDR3 region has the DNA TGTGCCTGGACAGAGGCGGGCCATAATGAAAAACTGTTTTTT.

V gene TRBV27 combines with J gene TRBJ2-7; 9 nucleotides match TRBD1. CDR3 length: 14 residues. Germline CDR1 MNHEY, CDR2 SMNVEV (reference sequence). V lost 4 bases and J lost 6; bases outside the gene matches: 7. CDR3 region: CASSYRTGVGEQYF. The DNA for the CDR3 is TGTGCCAGCAGTTATCGGACAGGGGTAGGCGAGCAGTACTTC.

The rearrangement uses TRBV30 and TRBJ1-2; 9 bases agree with TRBD1. Per germline, CDR1 GTSNPN and CDR2 SVGIG (reference sequence). CDR3 length: 14 amino acids. The V segment lost 3 bases and the J segment 6 bases; nucleotides outside the gene matches: 8. The CDR3 reads CAWRQTGGRDGYTF. The CDR3 coding sequence is TGTGCCTGGAGGCAAACAGGGGGCAGGGATGGCTACACCTTC.

The V call is TRBV15, the J call TRBJ2-1; TRBD1 is a possible D gene (6 bases). The CDR3 totals 16 residues. V dropped 0 bases and J dropped 6 bases, with 15 bases sitting between them. The V gene's germline CDR1 is LNHNV and CDR2 YYDKDF (reference sequence). The CDR3 sequence: CATSRDVGAGVNEQFF. The CDR3 region has the DNA TGTGCCACCAGCAGAGATGTCGGCGCAGGGGTCAATGAGCAGTTCTTC.